The 10 T cell receptor beta chains below all came from one sample that was sequenced in a study of cytomegalovirus exposure and HLA in healthy donors. A multiplex PCR was run with 60 Vbeta primers and 13 Jbeta primers. The protocol was immunoSEQ multiplex PCR, while the TCRdb copy is restricted to in-frame clones and leaves out a portion. In the table there are 65,000 or so clones, roughly 77% of which are singletons. Sequencing was carried out using PBMCs. These receptor sequences come from a woman in her 40s in good health and CMV-seropositive.

The chain carries TRBV6-5 and TRBJ1-1, with TRBD1 matching 8 bases. The length of the CDR3 is 13 residues. V lost 5 bases and J lost 11; bases outside the gene matches: 10. Germline V gene lookup returns CDR1 MNHEY and CDR2 SVGAGI. The CDR3 spells CASSGRGQVGAFF. The DNA of the CDR3 is TGTGCCAGCAGTGGCAGGGGGCAGGTCGGGGCTTTCTTT.

The CDR3 reads CASSEQESNTEAFF. For the CDR3, the DNA is TGTGCCAGTAGCGAACAGGAGTCTAACACTGAAGCTTTCTTT. V usage is TRBV19 and J usage is TRBJ1-1; TRBD1 is a possible D gene (5 bases). From germline, CDR1 is LNHDA and CDR2 SQIVND (reference sequence). Trimming left V 6 bases short and J 2 bases short, with 13 bases between. The CDR3 extends over 14 amino acids.

The gene calls are TRBV4-3 and TRBJ1-2, with 7 bases identical to TRBD1. The CDR3 spans 15 residues. V dropped 2 bases and J dropped 6; count of bases not matched to a gene: 9. Germline V gene sequence: CDR1 LGHNA, CDR2 YSLEER. CDR3 loop: CASSQLEGGIDGYTF. CDR3 bases: TGCGCCAGCAGCCAATTGGAAGGGGGCATCGATGGCTACACCTTC.

This rearrangement joins TRBV7-9 to TRBJ2-1; D gene uncertain. Trimming removed 4 bases from V and 5 bases from J, with 6 bases in between. Germline values: CDR1 SEHNR, CDR2 FQNEAQ (reference sequence). CDR3 size: 12 residues. CDR3 residues: CASSSLDNEQFF. As DNA, the CDR3 is TGTGCCAGCAGCTCCCTTGACAATGAGCAGTTCTTC.

As regards this clone: Relative to the germline gene, one junction end is altered; a read error may explain this. The gene calls are TRBV10-1 and TRBJ2-7; 8 nucleotides match TRBD1. The CDR3 has 13 amino acids. The germline gives CDR1 WNHNN, CDR2 SYGVQD (reference sequence). As DNA, the CDR3 is TGCGCCAGCAGTGAGTCCGGGACAGGACTTCCAACCTTC. This sequence encodes CASSESGTGLPTF.

This sequence joins TRBV30 and TRBJ1-6, with 7 bases fitting TRBD1. CDR1 and CDR2 (germline): GTSNPN, SVGIG (reference sequence). CDR3 size: 15 residues. V shed 2 bases, J shed 7 bases, and the junction held 8 bases outside the gene matches. CDR3 in amino acids: CAWSPPGQLNSPLHF. CDR3 sequence (DNA): TGTGCCTGGAGTCCCCCGGGACAGTTAAATTCACCCCTCCACTTT.

This chain links TRBV7-9 with TRBJ2-1, with 7 bases fitting TRBD1. This CDR3 is 15 amino acids long. CDR1 is SEHNR and CDR2 is FQNEAQ in the germline V gene (reference sequence). J was trimmed by 3 bases and V by 6 bases; bases with no gene match: 8. CDR3 in amino acids: CASREQGSDYNEQFF. CDR3 nucleotide sequence: TGTGCCAGCAGAGAACAGGGGTCTGACTACAATGAGCAGTTCTTC.

The chain recombines TRBV18 with TRBJ1-6; no clear D. V lost 3 bases, J lost 10 bases, and 10 bases lay in between. The V gene's germline CDR1 is KGHSH and CDR2 LQKENI. The CDR3 runs to 13 residues. The DNA of the CDR3 is TGTGCCAGCTCACCCGAACAAAACTCACCCCTCCACTTT. It is translated as CASSPEQNSPLHF.

The genes are TRBV7-2 and TRBJ2-5, with 8 nucleotides matching TRBD2. The DNA matches TRBJ2-7 better at its end, which makes the J call doubtful. The CDR3 totals 15 residues. Looked up from germline, CDR1 is SGHTA and CDR2 is FQGNSA. CDR3 loop: CASSLDLAGPYEQYF. The CDR3 bases are TGTGCCAGCAGCTTAGACCTAGCGGGTCCCTACGAGCAGTACTTC.

This clone was counted between two and nine times. A junction end diverges from the germline sequence, so it may reflect a read error. The rearrangement joins TRBV19 to TRBJ1-1, with D perhaps matching TRBD1 (5 bases). CDR1 is LNHDA and CDR2 is SQIVND in the germline V gene (reference sequence). The CDR3 runs to 16 residues. CDR3 region: CASSSRRGVMKTEAFF. In DNA, the CDR3 is TGTGCCAGTAGTTCCCGCCGGGGGGTAATGAAGACTGAAGCTTTCTTT. Based on the CDR3 plus reference TRBV19 and TRBJ1-1, the full variable domain is DGGITQSPKYLFRKEGQNVTLSCEQNLNHDAMYWYRQDPGQGLRLIYYSQIVNDFQKGDIAEGYSVSREKKESFPLTVTSAQKNPTAFYLCASSSRRGVMKTEAFFGQGTRLTVV.